The rows below give T cell receptor beta chains drawn from one sample of a study of shared clonotypes between healthy human individuals. Assay used: immunoSEQ multiplex PCR; TCRdb lists only in-frame clones, some missing. The sample has 2 million to 2.5 million clones; more than 80% are singletons. Specimen: naive CD4+ T cells from PBMCs. The receptor set was obtained from a young man in good health. Some clones in this sample may be carry-over from other donors' samples. Each CDR3 is given with its conserved first and last residue. A D gene is named only where the DNA matches it firmly. A clone size is listed for some rows: how often the clone was seen (once, few, many), or a class if it is expanded.

cdr3_aa: CASSLGTGQETQYF
cdr3_nt: TGTGCCAGCAGCTTAGGGACAGGACAAGAGACCCAGTACTTC
d_call: TRBD1
j_call: TRBJ2-5
v_call: TRBV11-3
clone_size: once
cdr3_length: 14

cdr3_aa: CASRWGGRFEQFF
cdr3_nt: TGTGCCAGCAGATGGGGGGGGCGGTTTGAGCAGTTCTTC
d_call: .
j_call: TRBJ2-1
v_call: TRBV25-1
clone_size: .
cdr3_length: 13

cdr3_aa: CASSVGDEIQGVQFF
cdr3_nt: TGTGCCAGCAGCGTAGGGGACGAAATTCAGGGAGTTCAGTTCTTC
d_call: .
j_call: TRBJ2-1
v_call: TRBV9
clone_size: .
cdr3_length: 15

cdr3_aa: CASSSRNQETQYF
cdr3_nt: TGTGCCAGCAGCTCCCGCAACCAAGAGACCCAGTACTTC
d_call: .
j_call: TRBJ2-5
v_call: TRBV7-2
clone_size: .
cdr3_length: 13

cdr3_aa: CASSLVLVSSYNEQFF
cdr3_nt: TGTGCCAGCAGCTTAGTTCTGGTTAGCTCCTACAATGAGCAGTTCTTC
d_call: .
j_call: TRBJ2-1
v_call: TRBV7-2
clone_size: once
cdr3_length: 16

cdr3_aa: CASSSGHSPGSTEAFF
cdr3_nt: TGTGCCAGCAGCTCGGGACACTCCCCAGGCAGCACTGAAGCTTTCTTT
d_call: .
j_call: TRBJ1-1
v_call: TRBV14
clone_size: .
cdr3_length: 16

cdr3_aa: CASSLRLAGSTDTQYF
cdr3_nt: TGTGCCAGCAGCCTGAGGCTAGCGGGCAGCACAGATACGCAGTATTTT
d_call: TRBD2
j_call: TRBJ2-3
v_call: TRBV4-2
clone_size: once
cdr3_length: 16

cdr3_aa: CASSSISRTPDSSYNEQFF
cdr3_nt: TGTGCCAGCAGTTCGATTAGTCGGACCCCCGATAGCTCCTACAATGAGCAGTTCTTC
d_call: .
j_call: TRBJ2-1
v_call: TRBV28
clone_size: .
cdr3_length: 19

cdr3_aa: CASSDLLAGGETQYF
cdr3_nt: TGTGCCAGCAGTGATTTACTAGCGGGAGGAGAGACCCAGTACTTC
d_call: TRBD2
j_call: TRBJ2-5
v_call: TRBV2
clone_size: .
cdr3_length: 15

cdr3_aa: CASSLDPLEGEDYGYTF
cdr3_nt: TGTGCCAGCAGCTTAGACCCGTTGGAGGGGGAGGACTATGGCTACACCTTC
d_call: .
j_call: TRBJ1-2
v_call: TRBV11-3
clone_size: .
cdr3_length: 17